Sequencing of this T cell receptor (beta chain) was carried out in a study of low-dose radiotherapy and immunotherapy resistance in tumors. This clonotype has ten or more counts. Alpha and beta chains were covered, as first-strand cDNA relied on TRAV- and TRBV-specific primers. The PCR that amplified TCRs ran for about 20 cycles, relying on a constant-region primer and a V-primer adapter. MiXCR, run by TCRdb on the reads, gives a single entry per CDR3 protein. The sample records 95,000 to 100,000 distinct CDR3 sequences, less than 25% being singletons. This sample's time point: after trial treatment. As for treatment: LDRT plus nivolumab, ipilimumab, low-dose cyclophosphamide and aspirin (RACIN trial). The germline CDR1 and CDR2 sequences are DFQATT and SNEGSKA (reference sequence). Trimming removed 1 base from V and 6 bases from J; junction bases left unmatched: 4. The CDR3 is 13 residues long.

This chain links TRBV20-1 with TRBJ2-3; the match to TRBD2 covers 7 bases. The TCR comes from a male donor with prostate cancer. The material was PBMCs, obtained after low-dose radiotherapy plus immunotherapy. DNA of the CDR3: TGCAGTGCTAGAGCTCCCGGGGGGGATACGCAGTATTTT. It yields the protein CSARAPGGDTQYF.